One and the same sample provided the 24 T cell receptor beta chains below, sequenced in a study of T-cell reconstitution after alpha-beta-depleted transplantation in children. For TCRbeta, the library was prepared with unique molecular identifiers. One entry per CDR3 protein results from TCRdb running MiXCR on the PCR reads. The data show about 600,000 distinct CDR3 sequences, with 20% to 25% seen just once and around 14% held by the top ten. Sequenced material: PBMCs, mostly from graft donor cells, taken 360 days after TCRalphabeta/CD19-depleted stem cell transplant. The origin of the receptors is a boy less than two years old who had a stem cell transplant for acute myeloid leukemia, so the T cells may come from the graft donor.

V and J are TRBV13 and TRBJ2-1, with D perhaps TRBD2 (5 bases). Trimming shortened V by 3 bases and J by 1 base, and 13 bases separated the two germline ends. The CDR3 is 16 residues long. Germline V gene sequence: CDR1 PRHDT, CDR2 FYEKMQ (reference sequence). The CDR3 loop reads CASSFSTGRSYNEQFF. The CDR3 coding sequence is TGTGCCAGCAGCTTTTCGACGGGGAGATCCTACAATGAGCAGTTCTTC.

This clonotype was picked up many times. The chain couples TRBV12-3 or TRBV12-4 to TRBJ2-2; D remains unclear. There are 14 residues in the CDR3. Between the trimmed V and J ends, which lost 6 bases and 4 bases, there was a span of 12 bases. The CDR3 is CASSLIGSTGELFF. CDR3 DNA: TGTGCCAGCAGCCTTATCGGCAGCACCGGGGAGCTGTTTTTT.

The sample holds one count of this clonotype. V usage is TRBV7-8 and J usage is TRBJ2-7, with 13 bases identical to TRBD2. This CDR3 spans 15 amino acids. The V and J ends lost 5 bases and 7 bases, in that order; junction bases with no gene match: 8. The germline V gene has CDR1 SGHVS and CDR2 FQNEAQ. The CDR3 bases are TGTGCCAGCAGCCTCACACTAGCGGGGGGGCTGGAGCAGTACTTC. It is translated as CASSLTLAGGLEQYF.

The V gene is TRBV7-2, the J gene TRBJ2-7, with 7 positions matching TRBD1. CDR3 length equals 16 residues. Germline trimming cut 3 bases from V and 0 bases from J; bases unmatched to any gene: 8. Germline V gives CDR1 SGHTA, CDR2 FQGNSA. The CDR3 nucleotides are TGTGCCAGCAGCTTTACCGGGACAGCGAGCTCCTACGAGCAGTACTTC. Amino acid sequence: CASSFTGTASSYEQYF.

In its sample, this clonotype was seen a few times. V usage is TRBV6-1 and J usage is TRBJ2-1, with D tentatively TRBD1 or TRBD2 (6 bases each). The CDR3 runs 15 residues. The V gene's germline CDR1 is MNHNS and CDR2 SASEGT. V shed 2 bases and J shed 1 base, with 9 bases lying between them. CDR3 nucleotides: TGTGCCAGCAGTGAAACGGGGGCTTCCTACAATGAGCAGTTCTTC. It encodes CASSETGASYNEQFF.

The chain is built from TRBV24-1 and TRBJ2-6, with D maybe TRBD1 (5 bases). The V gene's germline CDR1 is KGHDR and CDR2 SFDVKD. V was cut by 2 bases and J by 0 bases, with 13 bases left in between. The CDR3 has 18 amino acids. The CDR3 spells CATSDSRTSFSGANVLTF. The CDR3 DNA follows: TGTGCCACCAGTGATTCTCGGACATCCTTCTCTGGGGCCAACGTCCTGACTTTC.

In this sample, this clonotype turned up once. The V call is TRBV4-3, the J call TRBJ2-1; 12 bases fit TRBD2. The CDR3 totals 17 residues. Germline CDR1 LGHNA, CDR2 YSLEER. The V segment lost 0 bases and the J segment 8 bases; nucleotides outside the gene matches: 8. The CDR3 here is CASSQDRTSGAFDEQFF. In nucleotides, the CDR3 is TGCGCCAGCAGCCAAGATAGGACTAGCGGGGCGTTCGATGAGCAGTTCTTC.

The CDR3 DNA reads TGTGCCAGCAGTTTAAGGACAGGATTGCAGAGTACGCAGTATTTT. This sequence encodes CASSLRTGLQSTQYF. This chain joins TRBV27 and TRBJ2-3; 7 bases align to TRBD1. Germline values: CDR1 MNHEY, CDR2 SMNVEV (reference sequence). Germline trimming cut 2 bases from V and 8 bases from J; bases unmatched to any gene: 10. This CDR3 is built from 15 residues.

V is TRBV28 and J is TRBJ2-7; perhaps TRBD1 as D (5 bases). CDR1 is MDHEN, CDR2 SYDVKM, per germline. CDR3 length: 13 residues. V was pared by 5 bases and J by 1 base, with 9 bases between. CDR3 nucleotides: TGTGCCAGCAGTGCTACAGGTTCCTACGAGCAGTACGTC. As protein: CASSATGSYEQYV.

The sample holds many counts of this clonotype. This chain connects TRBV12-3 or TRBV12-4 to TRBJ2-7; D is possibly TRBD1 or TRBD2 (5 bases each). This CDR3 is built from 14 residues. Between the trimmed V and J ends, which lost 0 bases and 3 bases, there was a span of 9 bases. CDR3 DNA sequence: TGTGCCAGCAGTTTAGCGGGACCCCTCTACGAGCAGTACGTC. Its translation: CASSLAGPLYEQYV.

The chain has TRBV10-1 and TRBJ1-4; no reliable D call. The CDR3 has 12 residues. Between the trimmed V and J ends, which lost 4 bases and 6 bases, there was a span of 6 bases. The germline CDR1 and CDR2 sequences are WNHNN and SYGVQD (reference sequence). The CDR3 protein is CASSGVDEKLFF. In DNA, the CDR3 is TGCGCCAGCAGTGGAGTAGATGAAAAACTGTTTTTT.

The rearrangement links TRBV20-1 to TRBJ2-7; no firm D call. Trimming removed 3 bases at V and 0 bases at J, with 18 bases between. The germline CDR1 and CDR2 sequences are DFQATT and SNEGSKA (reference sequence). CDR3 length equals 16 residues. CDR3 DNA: TGCAGTGCTAGGGCCCCGAACGGAATTATCTCCTACGAGCAGTACTTC. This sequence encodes CSARAPNGIISYEQYF.

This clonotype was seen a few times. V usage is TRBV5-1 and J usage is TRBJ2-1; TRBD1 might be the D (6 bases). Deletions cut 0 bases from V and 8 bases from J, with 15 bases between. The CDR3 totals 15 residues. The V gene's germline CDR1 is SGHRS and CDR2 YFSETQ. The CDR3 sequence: CASSLGTGIRDEQFF. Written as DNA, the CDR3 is TGCGCCAGCAGCTTGGGAACAGGGATCAGGGATGAGCAGTTCTTC.

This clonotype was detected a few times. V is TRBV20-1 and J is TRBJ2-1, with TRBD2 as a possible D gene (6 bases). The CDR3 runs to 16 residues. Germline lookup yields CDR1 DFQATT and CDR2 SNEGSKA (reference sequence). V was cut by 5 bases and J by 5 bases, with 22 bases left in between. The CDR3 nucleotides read TGCAGTGCTTGCCTGACTAGTTCAATGGCCGACAATGAGCAGTTCTTC. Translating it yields CSACLTSSMADNEQFF.

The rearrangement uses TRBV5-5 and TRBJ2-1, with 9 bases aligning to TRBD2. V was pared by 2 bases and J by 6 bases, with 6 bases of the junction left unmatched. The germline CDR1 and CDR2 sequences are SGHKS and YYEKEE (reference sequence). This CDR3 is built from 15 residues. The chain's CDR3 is CASSFRGGAGNEQFF. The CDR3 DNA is TGTGCCAGCAGCTTTCGCGGGGGGGCCGGCAATGAGCAGTTCTTC.

DNA for the CDR3: TGTGCCAGCAGCCCCCCAGGGGTGGATTACGAGCAGTACTTC. This sequence encodes CASSPPGVDYEQYF. The J gene is TRBJ2-7, the V gene TRBV7-9; a possible D gene is TRBD1 (6 bases). CDR1 and CDR2 (germline): SEHNR, FQNEAQ (reference sequence). V lost 5 bases, J lost 4 bases, and 15 bases lay in between. This CDR3 is built from 14 residues.

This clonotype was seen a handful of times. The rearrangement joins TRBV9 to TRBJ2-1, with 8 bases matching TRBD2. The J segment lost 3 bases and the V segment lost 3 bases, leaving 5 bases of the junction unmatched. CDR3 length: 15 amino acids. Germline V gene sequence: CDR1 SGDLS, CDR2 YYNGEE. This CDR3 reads CASSAAGALYNEQFF. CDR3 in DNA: TGTGCCAGCAGCGCAGCGGGGGCCCTCTACAATGAGCAGTTCTTC. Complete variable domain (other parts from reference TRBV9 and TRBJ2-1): DSGVTQTPKHLITATGQRVTLRCSPRSGDLSVYWYQQSLDQGLQFLIQYYNGEERAKGNILERFSAQQFPDLHSELNLSSLELGDSALYFCASSAAGALYNEQFFGPGTRLTVL.

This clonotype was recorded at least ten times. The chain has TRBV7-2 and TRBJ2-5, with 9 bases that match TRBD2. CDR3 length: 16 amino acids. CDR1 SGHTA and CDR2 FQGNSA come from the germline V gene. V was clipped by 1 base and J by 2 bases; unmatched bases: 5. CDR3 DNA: TGTGCCAGCAGCTTAGATCCTAGCGGGGCTCAAGAGACCCAGTACTTC. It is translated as CASSLDPSGAQETQYF.

Here the CDR3 reads CASSLSGITEAFF. The CDR3 DNA reads TGTGCCAGCAGTTTATCCGGGATCACTGAAGCTTTCTTT. The J gene is TRBJ1-1, the V gene TRBV27; D not certain. Germline-derived CDR1 and CDR2 are MNHEY and SMNVEV (reference sequence). Trimming took off 0 bases at V and 4 bases at J, with 6 bases between the two ends. The CDR3 loop spans 13 amino acids.

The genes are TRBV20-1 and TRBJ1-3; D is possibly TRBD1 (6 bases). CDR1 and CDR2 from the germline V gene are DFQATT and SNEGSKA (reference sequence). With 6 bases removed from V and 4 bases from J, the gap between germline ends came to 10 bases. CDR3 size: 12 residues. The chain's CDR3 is CSAEGVGNTIYF. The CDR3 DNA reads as TGCAGTGCGGAGGGGGTAGGAAACACCATATATTTT.

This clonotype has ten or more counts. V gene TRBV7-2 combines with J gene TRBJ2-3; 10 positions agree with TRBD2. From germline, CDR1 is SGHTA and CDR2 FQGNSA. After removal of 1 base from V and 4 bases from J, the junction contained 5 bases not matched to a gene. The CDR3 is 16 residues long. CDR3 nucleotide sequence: TGTGCCAGCAGCTTAGTGGCTAGCGGGGGACCAGATACGCAGTATTTT. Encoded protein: CASSLVASGGPDTQYF.

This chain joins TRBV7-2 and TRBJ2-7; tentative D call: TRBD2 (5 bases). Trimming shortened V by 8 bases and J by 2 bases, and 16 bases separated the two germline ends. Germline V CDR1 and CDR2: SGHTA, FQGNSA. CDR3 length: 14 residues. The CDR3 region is CASAYKRGAYEQYF. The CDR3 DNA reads TGTGCCAGCGCTTATAAACGGGGAGCCTACGAGCAGTACTTC.

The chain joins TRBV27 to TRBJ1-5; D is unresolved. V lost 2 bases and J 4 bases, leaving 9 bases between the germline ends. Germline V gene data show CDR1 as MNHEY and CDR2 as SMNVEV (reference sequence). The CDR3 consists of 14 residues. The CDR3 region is CASSLDLENQPQHF. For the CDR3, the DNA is TGTGCCAGCAGTTTAGATTTAGAAAATCAGCCCCAGCATTTT.

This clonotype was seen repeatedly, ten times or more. CDR3 protein: CASSPRRGRVINEQFF. CDR3 nucleotide sequence: TGTGCCAGCAGCCCGCGGAGGGGGCGTGTAATCAATGAGCAGTTCTTC. The rearrangement links TRBV3-1 to TRBJ2-1, with D possibly TRBD1 on 7 matching bases. V lost 4 bases and J 6 bases, leaving 19 bases between the germline ends. Looked up from germline, CDR1 is LGHDT and CDR2 is YNNKEL (reference sequence). CDR3 size: 16 residues.